The present T cell receptor beta chain was sequenced within a study of cytomegalovirus exposure and HLA in healthy donors. With 1 base clipped from V and 2 bases from J, the junction kept 3 bases outside the gene matches. The germline V gene encodes CDR1 SGHRS and CDR2 YFSETQ. The CDR3 consists of 15 residues. PCR employed 60 Vbeta and 13 Jbeta primers. Here immunoSEQ multiplex PCR was the method, and the copy in TCRdb shows in-frame clones only, minus some. The sample lists some 150,000 clones; around 80% were seen once. A remark on this clone: The antigen remains unidentified.

Findings and limits, study-wide: Productive rates of about 87% or about 30% were seen for most TCR beta V segments in an earlier analysis. Most TCR sequences proved rare, with some public TCRs found in many donors. In a later analysis, a genetic analysis reported fewer productive-TCR N-insertions in an Asian-associated ancestry cluster than the cohort average. The authors later found TCR association rates varying by HLA locus, with DRB1 most and HLA-C fewest.

The rearrangement joins TRBV5-1 to TRBJ1-3; 7 bases fit TRBD1. This receptor was obtained from a woman aged 45-60 years in good health and CMV-seropositive. Sequenced sample: PBMCs. The CDR3 bases are TGCGCCAGCAGCTTGCCGGGACAGCCTGGAAACACCATATATTTT. Its translation: CASSLPGQPGNTIYF. Supplemented by reference TRBV5-1 and TRBJ1-3, the full variable domain reads KAGVTQTPRYLIKTRGQQVTLSCSPISGHRSVSWYQQTPGQGLQFLFEYFSETQRNKGNFPGRFSGRQFSNSRSEMNVSTLELGDSALYLCASSLPGQPGNTIYFGEGSWLTVV.